Reported below is one TCR beta chain. Trimming left V 2 bases short and J 1 base short, with 12 bases between. In germline, CDR1 is SGHAT, CDR2 FQNNGV. The CDR3 has 16 amino acids. TCRdb reprocessed the PCR reads with MiXCR, giving one entry per CDR3 protein. The sample has over 10,000 distinct CDR3 sequences, approximately 50% seen once. The source of the sample is a study of CD4 and CD8 cells across lung adenocarcinoma regions. V gene TRBV11-2 combines with J gene TRBJ2-1, with TRBD1 as a possible D gene (5 bases). The TCR was taken from a female donor with lung adenocarcinoma. The CD4 and CD8 labels of this study may be unreliable. Input material: CD8+ T cells from the center of a lung tumor. CDR3 nucleotide sequence: TGTGCCAGCAGCTTAATTTGGGGCGAATCCTACAATGAGCAGTTCTTC. Translation gives CASSLIWGESYNEQFF.